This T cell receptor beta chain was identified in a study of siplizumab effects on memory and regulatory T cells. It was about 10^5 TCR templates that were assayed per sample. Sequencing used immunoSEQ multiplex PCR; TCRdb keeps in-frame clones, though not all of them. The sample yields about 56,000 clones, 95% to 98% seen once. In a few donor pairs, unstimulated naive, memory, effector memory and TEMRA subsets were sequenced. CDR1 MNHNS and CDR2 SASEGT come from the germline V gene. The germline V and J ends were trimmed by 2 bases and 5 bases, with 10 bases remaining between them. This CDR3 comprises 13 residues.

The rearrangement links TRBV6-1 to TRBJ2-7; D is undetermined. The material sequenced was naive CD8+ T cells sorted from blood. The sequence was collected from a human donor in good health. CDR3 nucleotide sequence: TGTGCCAGCAGTGAAAAAGGAGTCCACGAGCAGTACTTC. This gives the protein CASSEKGVHEQYF.